This T cell receptor beta chain derives from a study of blood T cell repertoires in COVID-19. As for the study in general: T cells, B-cell-depleted T cells, or PBMCs provided the cDNA or gDNA that served as material.

CDR3 size: 16 residues. Germline V lookup: CDR1 SGHAT, CDR2 FQNNGV. Deletions cut 5 bases from V and 8 bases from J, with 21 bases between. The repertoire was sequenced with immunoSEQ multiplex PCR; TCRdb's copy has only in-frame clones and lacks some. The sample contains some 46,000 clones, over 70% of which appear only once. The V gene is TRBV11-2, the J gene TRBJ1-4; D unclear. The sample consisted of peripheral blood. This TCR derives from a woman older than 75 with acute or convalescent COVID-19. CDR3 nucleotide sequence: TGTGCCAGCAGCCTAGCCACATTCATTATCGGGGAAAAACTGTTTTTT. It encodes CASSLATFIIGEKLFF.